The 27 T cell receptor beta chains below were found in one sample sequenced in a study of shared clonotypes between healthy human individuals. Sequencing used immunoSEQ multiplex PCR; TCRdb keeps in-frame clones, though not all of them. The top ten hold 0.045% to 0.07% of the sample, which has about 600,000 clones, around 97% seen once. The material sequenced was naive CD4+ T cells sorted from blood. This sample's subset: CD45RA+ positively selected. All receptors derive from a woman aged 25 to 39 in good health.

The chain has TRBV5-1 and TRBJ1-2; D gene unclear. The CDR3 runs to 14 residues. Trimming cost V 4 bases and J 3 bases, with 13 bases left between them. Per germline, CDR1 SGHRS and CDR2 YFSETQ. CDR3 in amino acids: CASSSRPRDYGYTF. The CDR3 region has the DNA TGCGCCAGCAGCAGTAGACCGCGGGACTATGGCTACACCTTC.

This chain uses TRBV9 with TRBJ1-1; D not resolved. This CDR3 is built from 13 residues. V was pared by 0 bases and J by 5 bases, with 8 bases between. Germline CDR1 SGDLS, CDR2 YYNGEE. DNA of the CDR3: TGTGCCAGCAGCGTAGCTACCCGAACTGAAGCTTTCTTT. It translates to CASSVATRTEAFF.

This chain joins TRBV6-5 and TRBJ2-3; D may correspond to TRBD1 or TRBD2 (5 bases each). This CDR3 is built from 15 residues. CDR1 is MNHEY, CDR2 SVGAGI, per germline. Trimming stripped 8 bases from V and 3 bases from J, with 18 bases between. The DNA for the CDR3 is TGTGCCAGCGGGGCTAGCTACTCCCAAACAGATACGCAGTATTTT. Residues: CASGASYSQTDTQYF.

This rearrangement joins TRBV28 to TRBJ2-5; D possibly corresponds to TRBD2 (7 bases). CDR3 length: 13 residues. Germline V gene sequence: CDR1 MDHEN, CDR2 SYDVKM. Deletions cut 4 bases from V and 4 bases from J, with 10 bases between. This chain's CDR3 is CASSSGGPETQYF. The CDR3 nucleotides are TGTGCCAGCAGTTCCGGGGGGCCAGAGACCCAGTACTTC.

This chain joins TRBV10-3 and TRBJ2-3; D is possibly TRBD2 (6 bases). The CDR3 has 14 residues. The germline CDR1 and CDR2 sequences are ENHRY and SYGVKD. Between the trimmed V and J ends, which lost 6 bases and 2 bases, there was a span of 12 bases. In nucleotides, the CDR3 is TGTGCCATCAGCTCTAGCGAAACCACAGATACGCAGTATTTT. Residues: CAISSSETTDTQYF.

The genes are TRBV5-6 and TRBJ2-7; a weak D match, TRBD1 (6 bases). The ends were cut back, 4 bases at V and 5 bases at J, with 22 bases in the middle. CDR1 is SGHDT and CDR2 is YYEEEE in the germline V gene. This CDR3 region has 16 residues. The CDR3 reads CASSPFRDTNEDEQYF. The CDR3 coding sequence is TGTGCCAGCAGCCCTTTCCGGGACACTAACGAGGACGAGCAGTACTTC.

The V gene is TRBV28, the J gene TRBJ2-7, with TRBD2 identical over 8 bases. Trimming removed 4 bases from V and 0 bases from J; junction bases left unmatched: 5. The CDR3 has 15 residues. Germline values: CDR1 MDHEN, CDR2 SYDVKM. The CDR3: CASSYGGTSSYEQYF. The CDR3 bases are TGTGCCAGCAGTTACGGCGGGACTAGCTCCTACGAGCAGTACTTC.

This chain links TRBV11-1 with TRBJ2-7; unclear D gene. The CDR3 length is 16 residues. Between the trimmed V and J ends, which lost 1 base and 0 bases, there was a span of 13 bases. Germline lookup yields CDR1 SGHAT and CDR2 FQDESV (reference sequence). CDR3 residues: CASSLGYRSSSYEQYF. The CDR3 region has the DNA TGTGCCAGCAGCTTAGGCTACAGAAGTAGCTCCTACGAGCAGTACTTC. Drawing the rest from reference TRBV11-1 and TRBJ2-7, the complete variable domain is EAEVAQSPRYKITEKSQAVAFWCDPISGHATLYWYRQILGQGPELLVQFQDESVVDDSQLPKDRFSAERLKGVDSTLKIQPAELGDSAMYLCASSLGYRSSSYEQYFGPGTRLTVT.

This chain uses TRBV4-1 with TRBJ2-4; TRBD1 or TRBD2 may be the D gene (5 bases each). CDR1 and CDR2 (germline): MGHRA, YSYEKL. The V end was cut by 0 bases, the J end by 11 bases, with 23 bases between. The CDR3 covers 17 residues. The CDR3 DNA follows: TGCGCCAGCAGCCAAGACCCCGGGACCCAGCTCCAGTCGGTTCAGTACTTC. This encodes CASSQDPGTQLQSVQYF.

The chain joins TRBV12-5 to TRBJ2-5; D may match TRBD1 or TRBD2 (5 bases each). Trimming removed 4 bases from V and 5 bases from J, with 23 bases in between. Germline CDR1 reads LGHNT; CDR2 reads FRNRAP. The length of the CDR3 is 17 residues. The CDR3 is CASGSLGRGKEDETQYF. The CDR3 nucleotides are TGTGCTAGTGGTTCCCTGGGACGCGGTAAGGAAGATGAGACCCAGTACTTC.

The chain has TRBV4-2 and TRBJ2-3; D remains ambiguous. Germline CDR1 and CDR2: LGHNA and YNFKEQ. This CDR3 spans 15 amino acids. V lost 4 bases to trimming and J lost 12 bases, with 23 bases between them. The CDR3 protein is CASSPRPTSDPRQYF. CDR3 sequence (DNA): TGTGCCAGCAGCCCTCGCCCCACATCAGACCCCCGACAGTATTTT.

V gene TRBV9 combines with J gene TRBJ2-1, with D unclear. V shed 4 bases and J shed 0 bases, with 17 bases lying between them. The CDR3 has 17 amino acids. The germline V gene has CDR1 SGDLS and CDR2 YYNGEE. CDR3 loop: CASSFTSFLSSYNEQFF. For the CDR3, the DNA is TGTGCCAGCAGCTTCACCTCTTTCTTAAGCTCCTACAATGAGCAGTTCTTC.

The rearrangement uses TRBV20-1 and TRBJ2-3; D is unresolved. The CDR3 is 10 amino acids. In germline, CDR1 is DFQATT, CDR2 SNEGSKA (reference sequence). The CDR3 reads CSALRDTQYF. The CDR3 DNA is TGCAGCGCCCTCCGAGATACGCAGTATTTT.

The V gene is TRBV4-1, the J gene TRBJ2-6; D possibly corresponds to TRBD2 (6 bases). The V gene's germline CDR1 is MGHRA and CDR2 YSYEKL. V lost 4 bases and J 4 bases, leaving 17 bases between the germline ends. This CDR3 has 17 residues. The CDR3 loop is CASSPGSGSLGANVLTF. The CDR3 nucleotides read TGCGCCAGCAGCCCCGGAAGCGGGTCTCTGGGGGCCAACGTCCTGACTTTC.

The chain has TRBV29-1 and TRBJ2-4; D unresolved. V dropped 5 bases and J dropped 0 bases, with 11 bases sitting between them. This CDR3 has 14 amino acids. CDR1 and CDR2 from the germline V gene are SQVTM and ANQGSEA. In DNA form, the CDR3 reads TGCAGCGTTTTCTTACGGCTAGCCAAAAACATTCAGTACTTC. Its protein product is CSVFLRLAKNIQYF.

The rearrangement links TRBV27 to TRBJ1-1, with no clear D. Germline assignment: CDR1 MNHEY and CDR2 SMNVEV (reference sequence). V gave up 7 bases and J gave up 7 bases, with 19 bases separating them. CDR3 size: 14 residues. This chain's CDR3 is CASKLVAGGSEAFF. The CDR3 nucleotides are TGTGCCAGCAAGTTGGTAGCGGGAGGGAGTGAAGCTTTCTTT.

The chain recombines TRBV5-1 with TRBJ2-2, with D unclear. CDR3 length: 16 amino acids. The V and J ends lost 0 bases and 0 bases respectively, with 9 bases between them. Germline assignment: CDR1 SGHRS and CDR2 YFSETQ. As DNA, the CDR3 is TGCGCCAGCAGCTTGGCCAGCCTTACGAACACCGGGGAGCTGTTTTTT. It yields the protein CASSLASLTNTGELFF. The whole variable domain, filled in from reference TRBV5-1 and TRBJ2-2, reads KAGVTQTPRYLIKTRGQQVTLSCSPISGHRSVSWYQQTPGQGLQFLFEYFSETQRNKGNFPGRFSGRQFSNSRSEMNVSTLELGDSALYLCASSLASLTNTGELFFGEGSRLTVL.

CDR3 amino acids: CASRKWDLQVSNQPQHF. The CDR3 DNA reads as TGCGCCAGCAGGAAATGGGACCTGCAAGTTAGCAATCAGCCCCAGCATTTT. The chain couples TRBV10-1 to TRBJ1-5; a weak D match, TRBD1 (5 bases). V was clipped by 6 bases and J by 0 bases, with 18 bases between them. This CDR3 comprises 17 residues. Germline V gene data show CDR1 as WNHNN and CDR2 as SYGVQD (reference sequence).

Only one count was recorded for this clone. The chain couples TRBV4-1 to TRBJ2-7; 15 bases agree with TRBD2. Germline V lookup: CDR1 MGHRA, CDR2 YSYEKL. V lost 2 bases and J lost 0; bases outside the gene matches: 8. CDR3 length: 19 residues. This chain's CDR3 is CASSQLMPGLAGGSYEQYF. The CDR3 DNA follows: TGCGCCAGCAGCCAACTCATGCCGGGACTAGCGGGGGGCTCCTACGAGCAGTACTTC.

The CDR3 loop is CASSLVRDRGFEKLFF. The CDR3 DNA reads as TGTGCCAGCAGTTTAGTGCGGGACAGGGGGTTTGAAAAACTGTTTTTT. This chain links TRBV28 with TRBJ1-4, with 11 bases lining up with TRBD1. The V gene end was trimmed by 2 bases and the J gene end by 7 bases; junction bases not matched to a gene: 6. From germline, CDR1 is MDHEN and CDR2 SYDVKM. The CDR3 contains 16 residues.

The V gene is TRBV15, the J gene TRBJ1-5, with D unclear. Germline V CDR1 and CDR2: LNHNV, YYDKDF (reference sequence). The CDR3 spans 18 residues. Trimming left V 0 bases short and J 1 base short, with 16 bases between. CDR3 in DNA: TGTGCCACCAGCAGAGAGTTTGGAGTTCCCCCCAGCAATCAGCCCCAGCATTTT. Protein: CATSREFGVPPSNQPQHF.

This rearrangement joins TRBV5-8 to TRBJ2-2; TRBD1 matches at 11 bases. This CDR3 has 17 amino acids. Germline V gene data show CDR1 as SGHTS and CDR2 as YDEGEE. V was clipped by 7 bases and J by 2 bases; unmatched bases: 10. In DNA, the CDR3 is TGTGCCAGCCGACCCGGGACAGGGGGATTTAACACCGGGGAGCTGTTTTTT. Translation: CASRPGTGGFNTGELFF.

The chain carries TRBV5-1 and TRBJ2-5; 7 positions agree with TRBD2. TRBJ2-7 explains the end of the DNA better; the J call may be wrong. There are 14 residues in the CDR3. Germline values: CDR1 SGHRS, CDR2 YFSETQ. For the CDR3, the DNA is TGCGCCAGCAGCTTCGGACTAGACTCCTACGAGCAGTACTTC. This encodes CASSFGLDSYEQYF.

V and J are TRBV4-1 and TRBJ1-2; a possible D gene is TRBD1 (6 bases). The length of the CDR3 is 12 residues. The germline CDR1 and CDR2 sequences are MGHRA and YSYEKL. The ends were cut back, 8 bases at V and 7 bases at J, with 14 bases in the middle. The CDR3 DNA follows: TGCGCCAGCCAGGGACTCAGGGGTGGCTACACCTTC. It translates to CASQGLRGGYTF.

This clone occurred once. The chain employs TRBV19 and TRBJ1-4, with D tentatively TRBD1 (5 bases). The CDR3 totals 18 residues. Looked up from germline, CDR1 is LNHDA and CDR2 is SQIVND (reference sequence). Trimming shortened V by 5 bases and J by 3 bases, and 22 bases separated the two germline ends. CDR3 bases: TGTGCCAGTAGTTCCGAAAAAACGGGGGTCCAGCCTAATGAAAAACTGTTTTTT. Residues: CASSSEKTGVQPNEKLFF.

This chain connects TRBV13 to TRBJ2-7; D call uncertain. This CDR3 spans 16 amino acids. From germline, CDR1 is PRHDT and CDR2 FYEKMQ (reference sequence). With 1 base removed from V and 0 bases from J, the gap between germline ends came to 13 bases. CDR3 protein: CASSLVSAGRSYEQYF. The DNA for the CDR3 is TGTGCCAGCAGCTTAGTCTCGGCTGGGCGCTCCTACGAGCAGTACTTC.

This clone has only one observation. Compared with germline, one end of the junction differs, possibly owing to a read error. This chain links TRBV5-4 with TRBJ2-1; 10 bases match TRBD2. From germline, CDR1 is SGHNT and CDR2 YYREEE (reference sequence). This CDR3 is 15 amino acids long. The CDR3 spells CASSSLAGPYSEQFF. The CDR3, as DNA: TGTGCCAGCAGCTCACTAGCGGGACCCTACAGTGAGCAGTTCTTC.